The 18 T cell receptor beta chains below come from one sample, sequenced in a study of blood T cell repertoires in COVID-19. This table comes from immunoSEQ multiplex PCR, and its TCRdb copy is limited to in-frame clones, with some not included. This sample has 250,000 to 300,000 clones, with roughly 85% found just once. The sequenced material came from peripheral blood. The receptors were gathered from a man aged 45-60 years with active or convalescent COVID-19.

This sequence joins TRBV12-5 and TRBJ2-7; 11 bases match TRBD2. V lost 6 bases, J lost 2 bases, and 6 bases stayed unmatched. Germline V CDR1 and CDR2: LGHNT, FRNRAP. This CDR3 has 15 amino acids. The CDR3 loop reads CASGAGTSGTYEQYF. The CDR3 DNA follows: TGTGCTAGTGGGGCCGGGACTAGCGGCACCTACGAGCAGTACTTC. The variable domain in full, with the rest retrieved from reference TRBV12-5 and TRBJ2-7, is DARVTQTPRHKVTEMGQEVTMRCQPILGHNTVFWYRQTMMQGLELLAYFRNRAPLDDSGMPKDRFSAEMPDATLATLKIQPSEPRDSAVYFCASGAGTSGTYEQYFGPGTRLTVT.

This chain links TRBV6-6 with TRBJ1-2, with TRBD1 as a possible D gene (5 bases). V dropped 2 bases and J dropped 10 bases, with 11 bases sitting between them. Germline values: CDR1 MNHNY, CDR2 SVGAGI (reference sequence). The CDR3 runs to 12 residues. CDR3 sequence (DNA): TGTGCCAGCAGTTACGGCGGGGCTTTCTACACCTTC. Translated: CASSYGGAFYTF.

The chain couples TRBV27 to TRBJ2-3; TRBD2 is a possible D gene (7 bases). The germline V and J ends were trimmed by 6 bases and 5 bases, with 21 bases remaining between them. The CDR3 length is 16 residues. Germline V CDR1 and CDR2: MNHEY, SMNVEV (reference sequence). The CDR3, as DNA: TGTGCCAGCAGCCCCAGGGGCGGGAGCTTGGGAGATACGCAGTATTTT. Translated: CASSPRGGSLGDTQYF.

V gene TRBV5-1 combines with J gene TRBJ1-1; no reliable D call. The CDR3 spans 15 residues. Trimming cost V 0 bases and J 4 bases, with 13 bases left between them. Per the germline V gene, CDR1 is SGHRS and CDR2 is YFSETQ. CDR3 amino acids: CASSLDRVAGTEAFF. The CDR3 coding sequence is TGCGCCAGCAGCTTGGATCGGGTAGCGGGCACTGAAGCTTTCTTT.

The J gene is TRBJ2-1, the V gene TRBV7-2; 10 bases line up with TRBD2. The V segment lost 5 bases and the J segment 3 bases; nucleotides outside the gene matches: 10. Germline assignment: CDR1 SGHTA and CDR2 FQGNSA. This CDR3 contains 17 residues. The CDR3: CASSPITSGAYYNEQFF. The CDR3 bases are TGTGCCAGCAGCCCGATCACTAGCGGGGCATACTACAATGAGCAGTTCTTC.

The CDR3 region has the DNA TGTGCCATCACAGACAGGGGGCGATACGAGCAGTACTTC. Its translation is CAITDRGRYEQYF. The chain links TRBV10-3 to TRBJ2-7; TRBD1 matches 10 bases. The J segment lost 4 bases and the V segment lost 7 bases, leaving 4 bases of the junction unmatched. The CDR3 runs to 13 residues. Germline assignment: CDR1 ENHRY and CDR2 SYGVKD.

The chain links TRBV2 to TRBJ2-7; the match to TRBD2 covers 11 bases. V trimming: 4 bases; J trimming: 2 bases; junction bases outside the gene matches: 1. The germline CDR1 and CDR2 sequences are SNHLY and FYNNEI. The CDR3 is made up of 14 amino acids. The CDR3 is CASSGLAGPYEQYF. The CDR3 DNA sequence: TGTGCCAGCAGTGGACTAGCGGGACCCTACGAGCAGTACTTC.

This sequence joins TRBV20-1 and TRBJ1-5; D remains ambiguous. V was pared by 3 bases and J by 7 bases, with 13 bases between. The CDR3 runs 13 residues. CDR1 and CDR2 from the germline V gene are DFQATT and SNEGSKA (reference sequence). The CDR3 sequence: CSASSGPKQPQHF. CDR3 coding DNA: TGCAGTGCTAGTAGTGGCCCGAAACAGCCCCAGCATTTT.

The chain links TRBV5-5 to TRBJ2-7; 10 bases are a match to TRBD1. V trimming: 4 bases; J trimming: 3 bases; junction bases outside the gene matches: 7. Per germline, CDR1 SGHKS and CDR2 YYEKEE (reference sequence). The CDR3 covers 15 residues. Here the CDR3 DNA reads TGTGCCAGCAGCAACCGGGACAGGGGAGGCTACGAGCAGTACTTC. The encoded protein is CASSNRDRGGYEQYF.

CDR3 in amino acids: CASSAVLYEQYF. The CDR3 nucleotides are TGTGCCAGCTCAGCCGTACTCTACGAGCAGTACTTC. The genes are TRBV18 and TRBJ2-7; unclear D gene. The ends were cut back, 5 bases at V and 3 bases at J, with 8 bases in the middle. This CDR3 region has 12 residues. Germline V lookup: CDR1 KGHSH, CDR2 LQKENI.

In this sample, this clone turned up once. The chain combines TRBV7-3 with TRBJ2-3; TRBD1 aligns across 7 bases. The CDR3 consists of 16 residues. The germline V gene has CDR1 SGHTA and CDR2 FQGTGA. The junction had 6 bases not matched to a gene; V was cut back by 0 bases and J by 3 bases. CDR3 region: CASSLTRDSPTDTQYF. CDR3 sequence (DNA): TGTGCCAGCAGCTTAACTCGGGACAGCCCGACAGATACGCAGTATTTT.

The V gene is TRBV9, the J gene TRBJ2-1; 7 nucleotides align to TRBD1. CDR3 length: 16 residues. J was trimmed by 8 bases and V by 5 bases; bases with no gene match: 16. The germline CDR1 and CDR2 sequences are SGDLS and YYNGEE. The CDR3 region is CASSDDRQGQFDEQFF. The CDR3 bases are TGTGCCAGCAGTGATGATCGACAGGGTCAATTCGATGAGCAGTTCTTC.

The V and J genes are TRBV5-8 and TRBJ1-1; D is unclear. V was trimmed by 4 bases and J by 10 bases, leaving 14 bases between them. Germline V gene sequence: CDR1 SGHTS, CDR2 YDEGEE. This CDR3 is built from 12 residues. The CDR3 reads CASSQSPTGAFF. The CDR3, as DNA: TGTGCCAGCAGCCAGTCTCCAACGGGAGCTTTCTTT.

The V call is TRBV18, the J call TRBJ1-1; possibly TRBD1 for D (5 bases). Germline values: CDR1 KGHSH, CDR2 LQKENI. V shed 3 bases and J shed 7 bases, with 12 bases lying between them. The CDR3 covers 13 residues. CDR3 loop: CASSPAGTGEAFF. The CDR3 DNA reads TGTGCCAGCTCACCGGCCGGGACTGGTGAAGCTTTCTTT.

This clone was counted between two and nine times. The chain has TRBV5-1 and TRBJ1-3; D might be TRBD1 (5 bases). Germline assignment: CDR1 SGHRS and CDR2 YFSETQ. The CDR3 sequence is 14 residues long. V was pared by 4 bases and J by 4 bases, with 12 bases between. In DNA form, the CDR3 reads TGCGCCAGCAGCGGCGGGACCGAGGGAAACACCATATATTTT. It translates to CASSGGTEGNTIYF.

V is TRBV14 and J is TRBJ1-1, with 8 bases that match TRBD1. The length of the CDR3 is 14 residues. Germline CDR1 is SGHDN and CDR2 is FVKESK. V trimming: 4 bases; J trimming: 4 bases; junction bases outside the gene matches: 5. The chain's CDR3 is CASSRKQGGTEAFF. CDR3 nucleotide sequence: TGTGCCAGCAGCCGAAAACAGGGGGGCACTGAAGCTTTCTTT.

The rearrangement joins TRBV4-2 to TRBJ2-1; TRBD2 aligns across 9 bases. The CDR3 has 16 residues. Germline assignment: CDR1 LGHNA and CDR2 YNFKEQ. With 0 bases clipped from V and 9 bases from J, the junction kept 9 bases outside the gene matches. CDR3 DNA sequence: TGTGCCAGCAGCCAAGATTTGGCGGGAGGGCAGGGTGAGCAGTTCTTC. Translated: CASSQDLAGGQGEQFF.

V usage is TRBV5-5 and J usage is TRBJ1-1; 9 nucleotides align to TRBD1. The CDR3 extends over 14 amino acids. The germline V gene encodes CDR1 SGHKS and CDR2 YYEKEE (reference sequence). V lost 1 base and J lost 5; bases outside the gene matches: 3. The CDR3 reads CASSLLTGGTEAFF. In nucleotides, the CDR3 is TGTGCCAGCAGCTTGCTGACAGGGGGGACTGAAGCTTTCTTT.